This T cell receptor (beta chain) was identified in a study of prognosis after radiotherapy for stage I lung cancer. Study-wide results and limits: Determination of whether the expanded TCR clones were tumor-specific was not performed. When patients developed distant metastases, their Shannon entropy after stereotactic body radiation therapy was lower. After stereotactic body radiation therapy, median unique TCR clones were some 7,000, down from around 9,800.

Multiplex PCR in two rounds served to amplify TCR beta CDR3 from genomic DNA. Primers (each specific to one TRBV or TRBJ gene) were used in first-round PCR. TCRdb ran MiXCR on the multiplex PCR reads and lists one entry per CDR3 protein. In the table there are fewer than 35,000 distinct CDR3 sequences, under 60% of which are singletons. With respect to this clonotype: Its antigen is unidentified.

Assessment by CT and PET/CT found all patients node-negative, and none had prior chemotherapy, radiotherapy or other malignancies. CDR3 size: 13 residues. Germline values: CDR1 MNHEY, CDR2 SMNVEV (reference sequence). Trimming removed 5 bases from V and 12 bases from J, with 17 bases in between. Source: PBMCs, taken before or after stereotactic body radiation therapy (not recorded which). This receptor was taken from a donor older than 45 with non-small cell lung cancer. V usage is TRBV27 and J usage is TRBJ2-1; D uncertain. CDR3 DNA sequence: TGTGCCAGCAGTCTAACCGCCCGATCGGCGCAGTTCTTC. This codes for CASSLTARSAQFF.